This passage covers 32 T cell receptor beta chains from one sample sequenced in a study of OX40 agonist ivuxolimab in advanced cancers. The repertoire was sequenced with immunoSEQ multiplex PCR; TCRdb's copy has only in-frame clones and lacks some. This table has 50,000 to 65,000 clones, around 90% appearing once. Sample: CD4+ or CD8+ T cells sorted from blood, taken in a trial of the OX40 agonist ivuxolimab. Receptors originate from an adult with an advanced solid tumor such as melanoma, head and neck, liver or kidney cancer.

The genes are TRBV28 and TRBJ2-7; a weak D match, TRBD1 (5 bases). The germline V gene encodes CDR1 MDHEN and CDR2 SYDVKM. The ends were cut back, 7 bases at V and 2 bases at J, with 12 bases in the middle. The CDR3 has 13 residues. The CDR3 region has the DNA TGTGCCAGCACTGATGCAGGGACCTACGAGCAGTACTTC. Amino acids: CASTDAGTYEQYF.

J is TRBJ2-7 and V is TRBV7-9; TRBD2 matches at 11 bases. The CDR3 is 17 amino acids. Trimming took 5 bases from V and 2 from J; bases not matched to a gene: 11. Germline assignment: CDR1 SEHNR and CDR2 FQNEAQ (reference sequence). DNA of the CDR3: TGTGCCAGCAGCCGGATAACGACTAGCGGGATCGCCTACGAGCAGTACTTC. Protein: CASSRITTSGIAYEQYF.

The CDR3 nucleotides read TGTGCCAGCAGCAGTAGCGGGAGGAATGAGCAGTTCTTC. It is translated as CASSSSGRNEQFF. This rearrangement joins TRBV6-5 to TRBJ2-1; 10 nucleotides agree with TRBD2. Germline CDR1 is MNHEY and CDR2 is SVGAGI. Trimming at V came to 6 bases and at J to 7 bases, leaving 3 bases not matched to a gene. This CDR3 has 13 residues.

This clone appeared a single time. The rearrangement links TRBV2 to TRBJ1-2; D call uncertain. The germline CDR1 and CDR2 sequences are SNHLY and FYNNEI. The CDR3 has 12 amino acids. Trimming removed 7 bases at V and 0 bases at J, with 6 bases between. The CDR3 region is CASMKANYGYTF. CDR3 in DNA: TGTGCCAGCATGAAGGCTAACTATGGCTACACCTTC.

The chain links TRBV4-2 to TRBJ2-7; D unclear. This CDR3 comprises 15 residues. Germline V gives CDR1 LGHNA, CDR2 YNFKEQ. Between the trimmed V and J ends, which lost 0 bases and 0 bases, there was a span of 9 bases. The CDR3 here is CASSQDTDSSYEQYF. CDR3 nucleotides: TGTGCCAGCAGCCAAGATACGGATAGCTCCTACGAGCAGTACTTC.

The gene calls are TRBV5-6 and TRBJ2-7, with no clear D. The CDR3 runs 13 residues. CDR1 is SGHDT and CDR2 is YYEEEE in the germline V gene. With 0 bases removed from V and 3 bases from J, the gap between germline ends came to 7 bases. The CDR3 bases are TGTGCCAGCAGCTTGGAGGCCAGCTACGAGCAGTACTTC. This sequence encodes CASSLEASYEQYF. The full variable domain, completed using reference TRBV5-6 and TRBJ2-7, is DAGVTQSPTHLIKTRGQQVTLRCSPKSGHDTVSWYQQALGQGPQFIFQYYEEEERQRGNFPDRFSGHQFPNYSSELNVNALLLGDSALYLCASSLEASYEQYFGPGTRLTVT.

V is TRBV4-1 and J is TRBJ2-3; the match to TRBD2 covers 8 bases. Trimming at V came to 2 bases and at J to 1 base, leaving 2 bases not matched to a gene. This CDR3 is 15 amino acids long. Germline V gene lookup returns CDR1 MGHRA and CDR2 YSYEKL. CDR3 DNA sequence: TGCGCCAGCAGCCAAACTAGCGGTCGCACAGATACGCAGTATTTT. Translated, it gives CASSQTSGRTDTQYF.

The chain combines TRBV7-3 with TRBJ2-7; the D is unclear. Germline CDR1 and CDR2: SGHTA and FQGTGA. V gave up 5 bases and J gave up 3 bases, with 11 bases separating them. The CDR3 has 13 amino acids. The CDR3 nucleotides read TGTGCCAGCAGCCCCTCGGGCGGCTACGAGCAGTACTTC. This codes for CASSPSGGYEQYF.

The V call is TRBV28, the J call TRBJ2-1; a possible D gene is TRBD2 (5 bases). CDR1 MDHEN and CDR2 SYDVKM come from the germline V gene. The CDR3 covers 14 residues. The V end lost 10 bases, the J end lost 1 base, and 14 bases lay between the germline ends. CDR3 loop: CATRGAESYNEQFF. CDR3 coding DNA: TGTGCCACCCGAGGAGCGGAATCCTACAATGAGCAGTTCTTC. Complete variable domain (other parts from reference TRBV28 and TRBJ2-1): DVKVTQSSRYLVKRTGEKVFLECVQDMDHENMFWYRQDPGLGLRLIYFSYDVKMKEKGDIPEGYSVSREKKERFSLILESASTNQTSMYLCATRGAESYNEQFFGPGTRLTVL.

V gene TRBV11-2 combines with J gene TRBJ2-5, with 8 bases lining up with TRBD2. V trimming: 5 bases; J trimming: 2 bases; junction bases outside the gene matches: 7. Germline values: CDR1 SGHAT, CDR2 FQNNGV. The CDR3 sequence is 15 residues long. The CDR3 protein is CASSPGLALQETQYF. CDR3 DNA: TGTGCCAGCAGCCCAGGACTAGCTTTACAAGAGACCCAGTACTTC.

This clone was seen more than once but under ten times. The V and J genes are TRBV6-1 and TRBJ2-7; weak D call: TRBD1 (5 bases). Trimming shortened V by 4 bases and J by 3 bases, and 19 bases separated the two germline ends. CDR1 is MNHNS, CDR2 SASEGT, per germline. The CDR3 extends over 16 amino acids. The CDR3 is CASSGPRGRADYEQYF. The CDR3 nucleotides are TGTGCCAGCAGTGGTCCCCGCGGCAGGGCGGACTACGAGCAGTACTTC.

This chain connects TRBV6-5 to TRBJ1-2; a possible D gene is TRBD1 (5 bases). Trimming cost V 7 bases and J 2 bases, with 11 bases left between them. The CDR3 spans 13 residues. Germline V gene lookup returns CDR1 MNHEY and CDR2 SVGAGI. DNA of the CDR3: TGTGCCAGCACCGGGGGGGGAAACTATGGCTACACCTTC. Its protein product is CASTGGGNYGYTF.

This clone was picked up one time. The V and J genes are TRBV19 and TRBJ2-7, with 9 nucleotides matching TRBD1. Unmatched junction bases numbered 7, after V lost 6 bases and J lost 1 base. The CDR3 runs to 15 residues. In germline, CDR1 is LNHDA, CDR2 SQIVND (reference sequence). The CDR3: CASSLRDRASYEQYF. The CDR3 region has the DNA TGTGCCAGTAGCCTACGGGACAGGGCATCCTACGAGCAGTACTTC. Variable domain in full (rest from reference TRBV19 and TRBJ2-7): DGGITQSPKYLFRKEGQNVTLSCEQNLNHDAMYWYRQDPGQGLRLIYYSQIVNDFQKGDIAEGYSVSREKKESFPLTVTSAQKNPTAFYLCASSLRDRASYEQYFGPGTRLTVT.

This chain connects TRBV12-5 to TRBJ1-2, with 7 positions matching TRBD1. This CDR3 contains 15 residues. Germline V gene data show CDR1 as LGHNT and CDR2 as FRNRAP. Germline trimming cut 1 base from V and 2 bases from J; bases unmatched to any gene: 4. The CDR3 DNA sequence: TGTGCTAGTGGTTTGGGTCAGGGGGTGAACTATGGCTACACCTTC. Its protein is CASGLGQGVNYGYTF.

The V and J genes are TRBV11-2 and TRBJ2-7; a weak D match, TRBD1 (6 bases). In germline, CDR1 is SGHAT, CDR2 FQNNGV. Trimming cost V 5 bases and J 6 bases, with 11 bases left between them. The CDR3 extends over 12 amino acids. CDR3 in DNA: TGTGCCAGCAGCCTTGGGACACGCGAGCAGTACTTC. Its protein product is CASSLGTREQYF.

The J gene is TRBJ1-1, the V gene TRBV28; the match to TRBD1 covers 12 bases. J gave up 1 base and V 4 bases, and 4 bases lay outside the gene matches. The germline V gene encodes CDR1 MDHEN and CDR2 SYDVKM. This CDR3 is built from 16 residues. The CDR3 DNA reads as TGTGCCAGCAGTTCCGGGACAGGGGGCTGGAACACTGAAGCTTTCTTT. Protein: CASSSGTGGWNTEAFF.

The rearrangement uses TRBV7-9 and TRBJ2-2; D is unclear. Germline CDR1 reads SEHNR; CDR2 reads FQNEAQ (reference sequence). The CDR3 loop spans 15 amino acids. Trimming took off 5 bases at V and 5 bases at J, with 15 bases between the two ends. The CDR3 here is CASSAGRLRTGELFF. The CDR3 DNA reads as TGTGCCAGCAGCGCCGGGCGATTGAGAACCGGGGAGCTGTTTTTT. Together with reference TRBV7-9 and TRBJ2-2, the CDR3 gives the full variable domain: DTGVSQNPRHKITKRGQNVTFRCDPISEHNRLYWYRQTLGQGPEFLTYFQNEAQLEKSRLLSDRFSAERPKGSFSTLEIQRTEQGDSAMYLCASSAGRLRTGELFFGEGSRLTVL.

The chain links TRBV11-2 to TRBJ2-1, with 8 bases aligning to TRBD2. The CDR3 is made up of 16 amino acids. The J segment lost 3 bases and the V segment lost 1 base, leaving 5 bases of the junction unmatched. The V gene's germline CDR1 is SGHAT and CDR2 FQNNGV. The CDR3 sequence is CASSLVAGGLYNEQFF. CDR3 DNA: TGTGCCAGCAGCTTAGTGGCGGGGGGACTCTACAATGAGCAGTTCTTC.

The J gene is TRBJ1-6, the V gene TRBV10-2, with a tentative D call TRBD1 (5 bases). The germline V gene has CDR1 WSHSY and CDR2 SAAADI. The CDR3 loop spans 12 amino acids. Trimming took 6 bases from V and 7 from J, leaving 7 bases between them. CDR3: CASRAGNSPLHF. Here the CDR3 DNA reads TGCGCCAGCAGAGCAGGGAATTCACCCCTCCACTTT.

The chain links TRBV21-1 to TRBJ2-5; TRBD2 reflects the table's D call only, with no check against the DNA. TRBV21-1 constitutes a pseudogene. The CDR3 sequence is 12 residues long. CDR3 bases: TGTGCCAGCAGCAAATTGAGAGAGACCCAGTACTTC. Its translation is CASSKLRETQYF.

This clone showed up just once. V gene TRBV10-3 combines with J gene TRBJ2-2; D is perhaps TRBD1 or TRBD2 (5 bases each). CDR1 is ENHRY, CDR2 SYGVKD, per germline. The CDR3 is 12 residues long. The ends were cut back, 7 bases at V and 7 bases at J, with 10 bases in the middle. This chain's CDR3 is CAIKGPGGELFF. The CDR3 DNA reads as TGTGCCATCAAGGGACCAGGCGGGGAGCTGTTTTTT.

The V gene is TRBV11-2, the J gene TRBJ2-1, with 7 bases lining up with TRBD1. CDR3 size: 17 residues. After removal of 1 base from V and 0 bases from J, the junction contained 6 bases not matched to a gene. CDR1 SGHAT and CDR2 FQNNGV come from the germline V gene. The CDR3 loop reads CASSLAWTGGSYNEQFF. In DNA form, the CDR3 reads TGTGCCAGCAGCTTAGCCTGGACAGGAGGCTCCTACAATGAGCAGTTCTTC.

V usage is TRBV19 and J usage is TRBJ1-5; the D gene is possibly TRBD1 (6 bases). Looked up from germline, CDR1 is LNHDA and CDR2 is SQIVND (reference sequence). Trimming left V 3 bases short and J 9 bases short, with 12 bases between. The CDR3 consists of 13 residues. CDR3 bases: TGTGCCAGTAGTATGACAGGTGGGGGGCCCCAGCATTTT. Translated, it gives CASSMTGGGPQHF.

This sequence joins TRBV15 and TRBJ2-7; possibly TRBD1 for D (6 bases). CDR1 and CDR2 from the germline V gene are LNHNV and YYDKDF (reference sequence). Trimming removed 4 bases at V and 4 bases at J, with 11 bases between. The CDR3 covers 13 residues. This CDR3 is CATSTFQGYEQYF. The CDR3 bases are TGTGCCACCAGCACCTTCCAGGGGTACGAGCAGTACTTC. Full variable domain (remainder filled in from reference TRBV15 and TRBJ2-7): DAMVIQNPRYQVTQFGKPVTLSCSQTLNHNVMYWYQQKSSQAPKLLFHYYDKDFNNEADTPDNFQSRRPNTSFCFLDIRSPGLGDTAMYLCATSTFQGYEQYFGPGTRLTVT.

The chain is built from TRBV19 and TRBJ1-1; maybe TRBD1 (6 bases). V gave up 4 bases and J gave up 6 bases, with 9 bases separating them. Per germline, CDR1 LNHDA and CDR2 SQIVND (reference sequence). The CDR3 extends over 12 amino acids. CDR3: CASSTGVAEAFF. DNA for the CDR3: TGTGCCAGTAGTACAGGGGTCGCTGAAGCTTTCTTT.

This clone is a singleton in its sample. CDR3 in amino acids: CASSPRQTYEQYF. Written as DNA, the CDR3 is TGTGCCAGCAGTCCCAGGCAGACCTACGAGCAGTACTTC. The chain recombines TRBV6-5 with TRBJ2-7; D call uncertain. CDR3 length equals 13 residues. Trimming cost V 5 bases and J 2 bases, with 10 bases left between them. Germline V gene sequence: CDR1 MNHEY, CDR2 SVGAGI.

V usage is TRBV9 and J usage is TRBJ2-7, with 9 bases fitting TRBD1. Germline values: CDR1 SGDLS, CDR2 YYNGEE. The CDR3 sequence is 14 residues long. Unmatched junction bases numbered 4, after V lost 3 bases and J lost 3 bases. As DNA, the CDR3 is TGTGCCAGCAGCGCTGGGACAGGGAACTACGAGCAGTACTTC. Protein: CASSAGTGNYEQYF. The whole variable domain, filled in from reference TRBV9 and TRBJ2-7, reads DSGVTQTPKHLITATGQRVTLRCSPRSGDLSVYWYQQSLDQGLQFLIQYYNGEERAKGNILERFSAQQFPDLHSELNLSSLELGDSALYFCASSAGTGNYEQYFGPGTRLTVT.

The chain uses TRBV27 and TRBJ2-2; no definite D call. The CDR3 has 13 amino acids. CDR1 and CDR2 (germline): MNHEY, SMNVEV (reference sequence). Trimming removed 6 bases at V and 4 bases at J, with 9 bases between. CDR3 in DNA: TGTGCCAGCAGCCCGCTTGGCACCGGGGAGCTGTTTTTT. It codes for CASSPLGTGELFF.

V and J are TRBV7-9 and TRBJ2-7; the D gene is possibly TRBD1 (6 bases). Germline CDR1 is SEHNR and CDR2 is FQNEAQ (reference sequence). The CDR3 is made up of 13 amino acids. V gave up 5 bases and J gave up 2 bases, with 10 bases separating them. CDR3 residues: CASSPRDTYEQYF. CDR3 bases: TGTGCCAGCAGCCCCCGGGACACCTACGAGCAGTACTTC.

This rearrangement joins TRBV19 to TRBJ2-6; D perhaps matches TRBD2 (6 bases). CDR3 length: 16 amino acids. Trimming took 6 bases from V and 0 from J, leaving 12 bases between them. Germline lookup yields CDR1 LNHDA and CDR2 SQIVND (reference sequence). The CDR3 loop is CASSPGLISGANVLTF. CDR3 in DNA: TGTGCCAGTAGCCCGGGACTGATCTCTGGGGCCAACGTCCTGACTTTC.

The rearrangement uses TRBV9 and TRBJ1-2; 8 bases align to TRBD1. CDR3 length: 14 amino acids. CDR1 SGDLS and CDR2 YYNGEE come from the germline V gene. Trimming took 3 bases from V and 4 from J; bases not matched to a gene: 5. The CDR3 region is CASSAGQGSYGYTF. In DNA, the CDR3 is TGTGCCAGCAGCGCAGGACAGGGATCCTATGGCTACACCTTC.

The chain has TRBV19 and TRBJ2-2; TRBD2 matches at 11 bases. J was trimmed by 4 bases and V by 6 bases; bases with no gene match: 4. The germline CDR1 and CDR2 sequences are LNHDA and SQIVND (reference sequence). The CDR3 has 15 amino acids. As DNA, the CDR3 is TGTGCCAGTAGCCTAGCGGGAGGCATCACCGGGGAGCTGTTTTTT. Protein: CASSLAGGITGELFF.